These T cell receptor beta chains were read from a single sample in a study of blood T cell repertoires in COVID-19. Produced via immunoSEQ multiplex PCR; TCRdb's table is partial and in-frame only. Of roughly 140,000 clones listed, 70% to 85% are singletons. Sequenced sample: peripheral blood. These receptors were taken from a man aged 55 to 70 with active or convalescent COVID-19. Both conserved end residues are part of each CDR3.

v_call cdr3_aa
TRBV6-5 CASSSNQGTYGYTF
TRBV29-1 CSAYRDTLNTEAFF
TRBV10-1 CASSEVAGYNEQFF
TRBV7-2 CASSPDREWGSNQPQHF
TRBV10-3 CAISESGTGSGNTIYF
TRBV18 CASSPDSADTQYF
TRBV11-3 CASSLIPDTQYF
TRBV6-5 CASQGGAKTQYF
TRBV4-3 CASSQSTGTNQPQHF
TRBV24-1 CATSDSIEAFF
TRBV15 CATGLDRMNTEAFF
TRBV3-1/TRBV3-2 CASSQDDRSSGNTIYF
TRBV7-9 CASSPQQGRWNSPLHF
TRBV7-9 CASSNEPTGPNEQYF
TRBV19 CASSIGAIANEKLFF
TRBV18 CASSSNYRENTEAFF
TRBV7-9 CASSSPGGRNTEAFF
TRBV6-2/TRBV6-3 CASSPPTEGAGEQFF
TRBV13 CASSLAAGGSYNSPLHF
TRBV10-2 CASITRASGASSTDTQYF
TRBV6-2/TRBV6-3 CASSDTVSYNEQFF
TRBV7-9 CASSLVRTGNYGYTF